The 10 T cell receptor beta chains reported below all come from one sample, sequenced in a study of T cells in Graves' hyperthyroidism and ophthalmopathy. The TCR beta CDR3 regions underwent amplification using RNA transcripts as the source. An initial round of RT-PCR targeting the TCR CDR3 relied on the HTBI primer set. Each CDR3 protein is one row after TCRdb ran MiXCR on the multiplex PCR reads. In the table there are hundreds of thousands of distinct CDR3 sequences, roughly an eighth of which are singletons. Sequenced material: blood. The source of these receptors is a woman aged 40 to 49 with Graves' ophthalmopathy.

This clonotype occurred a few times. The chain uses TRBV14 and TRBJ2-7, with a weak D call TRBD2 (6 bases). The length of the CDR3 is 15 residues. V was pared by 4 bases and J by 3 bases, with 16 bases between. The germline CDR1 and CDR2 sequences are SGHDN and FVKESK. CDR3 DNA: TGTGCCAGCAGCCCTAGACTAGTGGGACTCTACGAGCAGTACTTC. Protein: CASSPRLVGLYEQYF.

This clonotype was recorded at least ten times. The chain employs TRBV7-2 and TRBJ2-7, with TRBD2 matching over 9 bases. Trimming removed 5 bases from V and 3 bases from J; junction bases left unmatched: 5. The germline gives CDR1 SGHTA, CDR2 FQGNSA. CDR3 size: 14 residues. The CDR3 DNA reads TGTGCCAGCAGCGTAGGACTAGCGAGCTACGAGCAGTACTTC. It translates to CASSVGLASYEQYF.

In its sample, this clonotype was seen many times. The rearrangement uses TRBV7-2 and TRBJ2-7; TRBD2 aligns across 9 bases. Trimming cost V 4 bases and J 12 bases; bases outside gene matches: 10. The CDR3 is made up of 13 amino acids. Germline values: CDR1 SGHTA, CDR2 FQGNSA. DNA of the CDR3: TGTGCCAGCAGCTCAGGGGGGGGGACTAGCACGTACTTC. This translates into CASSSGGGTSTYF.

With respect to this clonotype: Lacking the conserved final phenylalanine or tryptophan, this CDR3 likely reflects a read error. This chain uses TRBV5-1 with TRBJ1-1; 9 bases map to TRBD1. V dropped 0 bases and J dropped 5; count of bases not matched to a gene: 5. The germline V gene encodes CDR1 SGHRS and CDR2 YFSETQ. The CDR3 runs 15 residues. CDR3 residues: CASSLVGQGDTEAFL. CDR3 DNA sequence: TGCGCCAGCAGCTTGGTGGGACAGGGAGATACTGAAGCTTTCCTT.

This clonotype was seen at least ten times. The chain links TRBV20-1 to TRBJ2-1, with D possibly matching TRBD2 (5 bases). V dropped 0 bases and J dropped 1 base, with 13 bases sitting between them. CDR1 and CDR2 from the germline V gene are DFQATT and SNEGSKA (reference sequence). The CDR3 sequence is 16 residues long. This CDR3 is CSARDRTGSSYNEQFF. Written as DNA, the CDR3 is TGCAGTGCTAGAGACCGGACGGGGTCGTCCTACAATGAGCAGTTCTTC.

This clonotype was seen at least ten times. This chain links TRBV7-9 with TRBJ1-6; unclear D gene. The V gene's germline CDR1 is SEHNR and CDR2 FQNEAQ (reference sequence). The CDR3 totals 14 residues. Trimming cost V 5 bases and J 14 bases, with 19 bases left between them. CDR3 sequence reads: CASSLSTGFMALHF. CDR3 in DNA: TGTGCCAGCAGCCTTTCGACCGGGTTTATGGCCCTCCACTTT.

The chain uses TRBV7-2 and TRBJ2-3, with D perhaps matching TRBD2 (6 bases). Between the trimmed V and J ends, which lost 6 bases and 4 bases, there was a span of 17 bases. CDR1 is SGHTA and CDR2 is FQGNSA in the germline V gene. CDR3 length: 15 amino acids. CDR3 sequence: CASRRARLVADTQYF. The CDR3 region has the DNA TGTGCCAGCAGGCGTGCCAGACTAGTGGCAGATACGCAGTATTTT.

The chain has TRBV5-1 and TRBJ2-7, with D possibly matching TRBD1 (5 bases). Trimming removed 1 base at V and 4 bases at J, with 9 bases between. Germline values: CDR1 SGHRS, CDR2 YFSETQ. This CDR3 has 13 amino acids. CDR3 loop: CASSLMGQYEQYF. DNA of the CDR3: TGCGCCAGCAGCTTGATGGGGCAGTACGAGCAGTACTTC.

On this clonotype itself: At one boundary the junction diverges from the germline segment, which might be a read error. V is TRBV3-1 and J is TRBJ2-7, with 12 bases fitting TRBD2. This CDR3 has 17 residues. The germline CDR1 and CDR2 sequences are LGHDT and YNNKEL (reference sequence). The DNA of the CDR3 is TGTGCCGGCAGTCCGACTAGCGGGGGCCGCCGGACCTACGAGCAGTACTTC. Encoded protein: CAGSPTSGGRRTYEQYF.

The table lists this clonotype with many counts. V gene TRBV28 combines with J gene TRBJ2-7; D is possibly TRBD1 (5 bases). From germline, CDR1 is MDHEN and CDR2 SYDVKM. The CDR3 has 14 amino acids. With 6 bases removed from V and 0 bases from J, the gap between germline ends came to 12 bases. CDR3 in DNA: TGTGCCAGCAGCCTGACAGCCGGCTCCTACGAGCAGTACTTC. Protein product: CASSLTAGSYEQYF.